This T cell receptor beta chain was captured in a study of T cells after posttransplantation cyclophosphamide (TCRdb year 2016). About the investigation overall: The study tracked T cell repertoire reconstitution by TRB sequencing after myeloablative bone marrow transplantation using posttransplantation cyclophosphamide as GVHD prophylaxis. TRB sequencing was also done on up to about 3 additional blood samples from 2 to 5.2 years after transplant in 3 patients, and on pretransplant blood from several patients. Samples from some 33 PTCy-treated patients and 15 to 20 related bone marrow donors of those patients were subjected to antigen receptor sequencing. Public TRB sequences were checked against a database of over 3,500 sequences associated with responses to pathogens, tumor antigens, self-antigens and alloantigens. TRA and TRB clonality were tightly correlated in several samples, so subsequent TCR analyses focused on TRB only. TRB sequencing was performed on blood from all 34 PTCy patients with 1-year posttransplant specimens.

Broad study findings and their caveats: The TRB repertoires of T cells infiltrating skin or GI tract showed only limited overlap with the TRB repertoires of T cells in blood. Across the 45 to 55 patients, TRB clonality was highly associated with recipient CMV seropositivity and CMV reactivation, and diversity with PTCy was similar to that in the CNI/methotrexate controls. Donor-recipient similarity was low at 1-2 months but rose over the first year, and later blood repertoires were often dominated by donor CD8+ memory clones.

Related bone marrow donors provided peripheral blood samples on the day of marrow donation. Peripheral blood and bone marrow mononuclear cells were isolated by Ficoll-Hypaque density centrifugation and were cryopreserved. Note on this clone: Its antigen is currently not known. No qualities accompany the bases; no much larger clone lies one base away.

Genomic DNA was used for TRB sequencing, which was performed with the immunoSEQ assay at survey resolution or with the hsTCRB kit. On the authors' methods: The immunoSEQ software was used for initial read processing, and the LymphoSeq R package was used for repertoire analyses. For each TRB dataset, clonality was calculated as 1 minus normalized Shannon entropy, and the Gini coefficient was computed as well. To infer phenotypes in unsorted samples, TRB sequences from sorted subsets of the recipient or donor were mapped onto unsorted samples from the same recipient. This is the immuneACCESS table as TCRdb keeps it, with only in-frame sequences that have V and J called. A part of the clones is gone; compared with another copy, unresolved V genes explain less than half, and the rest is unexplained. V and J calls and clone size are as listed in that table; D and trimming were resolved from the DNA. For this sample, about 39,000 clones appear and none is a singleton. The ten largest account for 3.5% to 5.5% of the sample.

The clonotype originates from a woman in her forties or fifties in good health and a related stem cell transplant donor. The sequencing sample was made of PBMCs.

The CDR3 reads CASSLVRTGGYEQYF. DNA sequence: TGTGCCAGCAGCTTAGTCAGGACAGGGGGGTACGAGCAGTACTTC. The V and J genes are TRBV7-9 and TRBJ2-7; TRBD1 matches 10 bases in the middle. At the junction V is shortened by 1 base and J by 4 bases; bases outside the gene matches: 4. The germline V gene (reference sequence) gives CDR1 as SEHNR and CDR2 as FQNEAQ. Inclusive of the bounding cysteine and phenylalanine, the CDR3 is 15 residues long. The entry retains the CDR3 DNA only, 45 bases that are in frame from base 1.